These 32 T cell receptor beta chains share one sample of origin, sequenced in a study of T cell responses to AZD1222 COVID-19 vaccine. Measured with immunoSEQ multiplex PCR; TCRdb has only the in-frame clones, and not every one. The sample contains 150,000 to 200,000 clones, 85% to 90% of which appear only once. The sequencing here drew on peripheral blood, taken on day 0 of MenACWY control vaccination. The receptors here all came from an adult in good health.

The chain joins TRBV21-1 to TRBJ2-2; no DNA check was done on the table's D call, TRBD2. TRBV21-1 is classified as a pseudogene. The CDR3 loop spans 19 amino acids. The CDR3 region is CPTTKTNTRGGGSTGELFF. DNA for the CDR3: TGCCCCACCACCAAAACTAATACTCGCGGGGGGGGCAGCACCGGGGAGCTGTTTTTT.

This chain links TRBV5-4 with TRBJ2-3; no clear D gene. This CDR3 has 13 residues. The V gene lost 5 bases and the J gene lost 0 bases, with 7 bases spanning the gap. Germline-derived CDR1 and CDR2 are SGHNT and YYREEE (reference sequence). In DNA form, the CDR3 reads TGTGCCAGCAGGGCCACTAGCACAGATACGCAGTATTTT. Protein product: CASRATSTDTQYF.

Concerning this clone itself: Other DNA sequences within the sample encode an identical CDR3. The CDR3 bases are TGTGCCAGCAGTGAGTTGGCGGGAAGCACAGATACGCAGTATTTT. It codes for CASSELAGSTDTQYF. This chain links TRBV6-1 with TRBJ2-3; TRBD2 might be the D (6 bases). Trimming stripped 3 bases from V and 0 bases from J, with 10 bases between. The CDR3 totals 15 residues. The germline V gene encodes CDR1 MNHNS and CDR2 SASEGT.

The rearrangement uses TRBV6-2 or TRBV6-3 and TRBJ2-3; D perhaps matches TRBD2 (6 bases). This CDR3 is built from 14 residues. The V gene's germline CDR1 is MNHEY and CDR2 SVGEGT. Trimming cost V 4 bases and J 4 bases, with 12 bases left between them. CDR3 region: CASSSTRGADTQYF. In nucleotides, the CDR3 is TGTGCCAGCAGTTCGACTAGGGGAGCAGATACGCAGTATTTT.

The CDR3 coding sequence is TGTGCCACCAGTGATCCAACGCAGGGGGCGTACGAGCAGTACTTC. It yields the protein CATSDPTQGAYEQYF. J is TRBJ2-7 and V is TRBV24-1; 8 bases line up with TRBD1. This CDR3 is 15 amino acids long. Per germline, CDR1 KGHDR and CDR2 SFDVKD. After removal of 3 bases from V and 4 bases from J, the junction contained 7 bases not matched to a gene.

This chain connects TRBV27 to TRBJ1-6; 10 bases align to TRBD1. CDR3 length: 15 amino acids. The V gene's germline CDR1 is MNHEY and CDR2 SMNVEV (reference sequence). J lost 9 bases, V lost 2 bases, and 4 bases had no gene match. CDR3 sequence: CASSLDRGRFSPLHF. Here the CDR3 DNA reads TGTGCCAGCAGTTTAGACAGGGGGCGTTTTTCACCCCTCCACTTT.

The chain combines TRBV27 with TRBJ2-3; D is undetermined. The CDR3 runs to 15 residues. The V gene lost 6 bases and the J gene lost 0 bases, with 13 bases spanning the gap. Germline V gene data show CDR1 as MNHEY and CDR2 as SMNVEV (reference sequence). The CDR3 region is CASRGIGLSTDTQYF. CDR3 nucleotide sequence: TGTGCCAGCAGAGGAATTGGGCTTAGCACAGATACGCAGTATTTT.

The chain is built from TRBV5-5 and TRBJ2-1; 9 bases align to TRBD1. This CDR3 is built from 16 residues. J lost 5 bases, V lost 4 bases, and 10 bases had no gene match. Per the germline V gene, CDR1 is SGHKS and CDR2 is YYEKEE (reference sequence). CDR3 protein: CASSLGTGRNHNEQFF. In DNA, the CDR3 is TGTGCCAGCAGCCTCGGGACAGGGAGAAATCACAATGAGCAGTTCTTC.

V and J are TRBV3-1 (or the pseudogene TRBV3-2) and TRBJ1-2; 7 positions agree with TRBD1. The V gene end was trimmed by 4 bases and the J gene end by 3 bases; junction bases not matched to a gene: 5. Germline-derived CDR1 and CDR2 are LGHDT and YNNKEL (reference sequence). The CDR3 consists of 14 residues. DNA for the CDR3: TGTGCCAGCAGCCCCCCGACAGGGTACTATGGCTACACCTTC. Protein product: CASSPPTGYYGYTF.

The CDR3 loop is CASSYRGGQGNEQFF. In DNA form, the CDR3 reads TGTGCCAGCAGTTACCGGGGGGGCCAAGGCAATGAGCAGTTCTTC. V usage is TRBV6-2 or TRBV6-3 and J usage is TRBJ2-1, with 8 bases matching TRBD2. The CDR3 has 15 amino acids. The V segment lost 2 bases and the J segment 6 bases; nucleotides outside the gene matches: 6. Germline CDR1 is MNHEY and CDR2 is SVGEGT.

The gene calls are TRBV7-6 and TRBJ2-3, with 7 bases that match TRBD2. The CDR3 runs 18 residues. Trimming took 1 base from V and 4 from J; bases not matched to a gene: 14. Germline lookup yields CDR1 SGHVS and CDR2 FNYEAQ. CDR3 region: CASSLGSSGGPRPDTQYF. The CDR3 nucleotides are TGTGCCAGCAGCTTAGGTTCTAGCGGCGGGCCCCGGCCAGATACGCAGTATTTT.

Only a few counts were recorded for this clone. CDR3 in DNA: TGTGCCAGCAGCAACAGACAGCGTACAGATACGCAGTATTTT. Translation gives CASSNRQRTDTQYF. The J gene is TRBJ2-3, the V gene TRBV14; D possibly corresponds to TRBD1 (5 bases). The germline CDR1 and CDR2 sequences are SGHDN and FVKESK. Trimming stripped 5 bases from V and 3 bases from J, with 12 bases between. The CDR3 covers 14 residues.

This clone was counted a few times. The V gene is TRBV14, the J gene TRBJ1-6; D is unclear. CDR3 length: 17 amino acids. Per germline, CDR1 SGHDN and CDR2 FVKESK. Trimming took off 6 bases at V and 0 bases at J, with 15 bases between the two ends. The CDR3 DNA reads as TGTGCCAGCAGAAAAGGGTCAGAGCCCTCCTATAATTCACCCCTCCACTTT. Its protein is CASRKGSEPSYNSPLHF.

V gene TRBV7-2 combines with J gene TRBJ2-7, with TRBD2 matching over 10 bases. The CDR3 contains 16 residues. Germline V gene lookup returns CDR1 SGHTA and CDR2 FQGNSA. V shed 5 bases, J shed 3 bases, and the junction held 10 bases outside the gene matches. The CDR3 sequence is CASSPSGLAGDYEQYF. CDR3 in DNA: TGTGCCAGCAGCCCCTCTGGGCTAGCGGGAGACTACGAGCAGTACTTC.

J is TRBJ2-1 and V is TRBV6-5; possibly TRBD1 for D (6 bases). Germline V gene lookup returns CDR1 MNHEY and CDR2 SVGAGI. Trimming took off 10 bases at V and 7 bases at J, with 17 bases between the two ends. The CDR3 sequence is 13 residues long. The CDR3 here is CANRDGRTNEQFF. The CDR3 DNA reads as TGTGCCAACAGGGACGGACGAACGAATGAGCAGTTCTTC.

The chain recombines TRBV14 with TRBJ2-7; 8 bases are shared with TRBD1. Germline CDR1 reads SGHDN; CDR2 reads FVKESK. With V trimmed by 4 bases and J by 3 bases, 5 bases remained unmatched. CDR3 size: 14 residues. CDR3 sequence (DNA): TGTGCCAGCAGCCTCGACAGGGGTCACTACGAGCAGTACTTC. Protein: CASSLDRGHYEQYF.

DNA for the CDR3: TGTGCCAGCAGTCCAGCGGGTGTGAACACCGGGGAGCTGTTTTTT. Translated: CASSPAGVNTGELFF. J is TRBJ2-2 and V is TRBV27; a possible D gene is TRBD2 (6 bases). Germline V lookup: CDR1 MNHEY, CDR2 SMNVEV (reference sequence). V lost 5 bases to trimming and J lost 1 base, with 11 bases between them. The CDR3 loop spans 15 amino acids.

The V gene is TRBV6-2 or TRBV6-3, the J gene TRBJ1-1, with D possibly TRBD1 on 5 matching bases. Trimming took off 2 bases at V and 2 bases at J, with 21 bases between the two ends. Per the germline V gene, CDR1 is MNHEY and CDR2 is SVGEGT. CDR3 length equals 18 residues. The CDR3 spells CASSYGRGRRFENTEAFF. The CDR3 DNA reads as TGTGCCAGCAGTTACGGTAGGGGCCGAAGGTTTGAAAACACTGAAGCTTTCTTT.

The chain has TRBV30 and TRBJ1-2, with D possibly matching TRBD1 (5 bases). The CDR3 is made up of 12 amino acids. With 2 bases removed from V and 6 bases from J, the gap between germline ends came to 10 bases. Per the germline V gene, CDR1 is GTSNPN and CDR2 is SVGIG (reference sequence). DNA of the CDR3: TGTGCCTGGAGTATGGGGGGAGATGGCTACACCTTC. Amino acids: CAWSMGGDGYTF.

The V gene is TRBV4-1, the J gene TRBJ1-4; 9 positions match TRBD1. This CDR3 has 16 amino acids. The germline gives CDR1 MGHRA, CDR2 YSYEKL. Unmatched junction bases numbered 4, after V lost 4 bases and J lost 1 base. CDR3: CASSLGQGLTNEKLFF. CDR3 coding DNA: TGCGCCAGCAGCCTCGGACAGGGGTTAACTAATGAAAAACTGTTTTTT.

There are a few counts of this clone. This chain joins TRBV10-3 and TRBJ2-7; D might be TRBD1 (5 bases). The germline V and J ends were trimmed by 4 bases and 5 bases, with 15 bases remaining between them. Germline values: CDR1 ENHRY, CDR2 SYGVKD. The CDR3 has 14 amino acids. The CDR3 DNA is TGTGCCATCAGTGGGGGCGGACGTATCAACGAGCAGTACTTC. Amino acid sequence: CAISGGGRINEQYF.

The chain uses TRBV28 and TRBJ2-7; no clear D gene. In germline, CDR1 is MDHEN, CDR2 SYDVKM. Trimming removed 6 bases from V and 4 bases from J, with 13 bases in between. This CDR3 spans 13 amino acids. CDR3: CASRRTDSYEQYF. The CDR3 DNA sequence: TGTGCCAGCAGGCGTACGGATTCTTACGAGCAGTACTTC.

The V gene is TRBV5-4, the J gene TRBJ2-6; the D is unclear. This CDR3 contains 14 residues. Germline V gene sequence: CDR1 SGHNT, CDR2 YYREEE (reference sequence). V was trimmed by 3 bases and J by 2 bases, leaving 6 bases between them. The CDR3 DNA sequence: TGTGCCAGCAGCTGGAAGGCTGGGGCCAACGTCCTGACTTTC. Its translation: CASSWKAGANVLTF.

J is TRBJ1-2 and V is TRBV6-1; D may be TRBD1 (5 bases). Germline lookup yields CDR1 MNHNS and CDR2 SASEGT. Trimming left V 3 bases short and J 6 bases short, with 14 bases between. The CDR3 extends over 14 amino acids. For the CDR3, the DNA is TGTGCCAGCAGTGAGGGGGAGGAGGCCCATGGCTACACCTTC. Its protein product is CASSEGEEAHGYTF.

The CDR3 spells CASSLVAGGVEQYF. The CDR3 DNA sequence: TGTGCCAGCAGTTTGGTAGCGGGGGGGGTCGAGCAGTACTTC. The chain couples TRBV28 to TRBJ2-7; 11 bases are a match to TRBD2. With V trimmed by 3 bases and J by 6 bases, 4 bases remained unmatched. Germline loops: CDR1 MDHEN, CDR2 SYDVKM. This CDR3 spans 14 amino acids.

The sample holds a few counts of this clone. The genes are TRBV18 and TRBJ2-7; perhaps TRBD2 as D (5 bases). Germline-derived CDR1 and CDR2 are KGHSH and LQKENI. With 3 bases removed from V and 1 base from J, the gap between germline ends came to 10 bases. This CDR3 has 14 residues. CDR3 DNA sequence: TGTGCCAGCTCACCGGGCCGGGAATCCTACGAGCAGTACTTC. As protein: CASSPGRESYEQYF.

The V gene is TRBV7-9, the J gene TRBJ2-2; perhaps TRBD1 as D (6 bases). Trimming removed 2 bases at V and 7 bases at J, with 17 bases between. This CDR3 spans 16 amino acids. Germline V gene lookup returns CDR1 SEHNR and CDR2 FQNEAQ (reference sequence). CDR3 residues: CASSLFPRTRGGELFF. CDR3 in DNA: TGTGCCAGCAGCTTATTCCCCCGCACCAGGGGCGGGGAGCTGTTTTTT. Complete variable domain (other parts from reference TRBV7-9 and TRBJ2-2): DTGVSQNPRHKITKRGQNVTFRCDPISEHNRLYWYRQTLGQGPEFLTYFQNEAQLEKSRLLSDRFSAERPKGSFSTLEIQRTEQGDSAMYLCASSLFPRTRGGELFFGEGSRLTVL.

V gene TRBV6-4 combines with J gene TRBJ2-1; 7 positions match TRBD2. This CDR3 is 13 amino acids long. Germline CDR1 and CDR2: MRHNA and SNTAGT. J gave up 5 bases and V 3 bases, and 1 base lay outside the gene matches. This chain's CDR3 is CASSELANNEQFF. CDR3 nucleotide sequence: TGTGCCAGCAGTGAACTAGCGAACAATGAGCAGTTCTTC.

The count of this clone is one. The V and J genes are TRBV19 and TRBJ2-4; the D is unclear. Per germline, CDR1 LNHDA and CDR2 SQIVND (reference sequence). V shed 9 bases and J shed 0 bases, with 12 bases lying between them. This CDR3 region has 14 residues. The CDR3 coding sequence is TGTGCCAGCGGGCGTTCACTAGCCAAAAACATTCAGTACTTC. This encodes CASGRSLAKNIQYF.

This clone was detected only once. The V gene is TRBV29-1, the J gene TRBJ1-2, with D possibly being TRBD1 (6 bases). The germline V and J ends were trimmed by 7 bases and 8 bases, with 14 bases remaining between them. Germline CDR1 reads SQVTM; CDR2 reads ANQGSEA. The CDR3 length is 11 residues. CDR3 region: CSGGGGGGYTF. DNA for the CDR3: TGCAGCGGGGGAGGAGGGGGAGGCTACACCTTC.

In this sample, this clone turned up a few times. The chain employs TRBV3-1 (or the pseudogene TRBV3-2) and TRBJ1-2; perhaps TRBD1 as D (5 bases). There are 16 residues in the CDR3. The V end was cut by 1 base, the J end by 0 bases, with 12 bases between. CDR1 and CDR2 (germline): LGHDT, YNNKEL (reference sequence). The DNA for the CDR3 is TGTGCCAGCAGCCAAGCCGGGGGGAAAGCTAACTATGGCTACACCTTC. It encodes CASSQAGGKANYGYTF.

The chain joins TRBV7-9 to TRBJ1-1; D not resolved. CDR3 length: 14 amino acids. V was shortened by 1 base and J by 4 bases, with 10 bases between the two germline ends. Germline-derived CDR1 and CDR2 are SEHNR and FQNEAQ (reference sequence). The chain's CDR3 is CASSLELWGTEAFF. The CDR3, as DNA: TGTGCCAGCAGCTTAGAGCTGTGGGGCACTGAAGCTTTCTTT.